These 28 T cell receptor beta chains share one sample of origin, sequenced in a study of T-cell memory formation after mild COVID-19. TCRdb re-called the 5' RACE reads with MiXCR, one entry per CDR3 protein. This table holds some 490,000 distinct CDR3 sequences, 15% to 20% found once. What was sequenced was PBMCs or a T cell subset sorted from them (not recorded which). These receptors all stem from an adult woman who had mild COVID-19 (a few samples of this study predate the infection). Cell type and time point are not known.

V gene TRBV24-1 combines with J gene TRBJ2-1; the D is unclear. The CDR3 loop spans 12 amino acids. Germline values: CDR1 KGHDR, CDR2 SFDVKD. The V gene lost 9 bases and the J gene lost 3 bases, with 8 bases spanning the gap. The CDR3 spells CATRNYYNEQFF. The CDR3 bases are TGTGCCACCCGGAATTACTACAATGAGCAGTTCTTC.

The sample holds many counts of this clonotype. CDR3 in amino acids: CASSSTGTGELFF. DNA for the CDR3: TGTGCCAGCAGCTCAACAGGGACCGGGGAGCTGTTTTTT. The chain joins TRBV7-6 to TRBJ2-2; D is perhaps TRBD1 (6 bases). CDR1 and CDR2 (germline): SGHVS, FNYEAQ. Deletions cut 4 bases from V and 5 bases from J, with 8 bases between. The CDR3 extends over 13 amino acids.

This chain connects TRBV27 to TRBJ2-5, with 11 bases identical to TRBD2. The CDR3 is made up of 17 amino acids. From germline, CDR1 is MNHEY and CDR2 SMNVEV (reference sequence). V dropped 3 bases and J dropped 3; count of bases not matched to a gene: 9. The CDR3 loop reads CASSFGTSGPGKETQYF. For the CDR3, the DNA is TGTGCCAGCAGTTTCGGGACTAGCGGCCCTGGAAAAGAGACCCAGTACTTC.

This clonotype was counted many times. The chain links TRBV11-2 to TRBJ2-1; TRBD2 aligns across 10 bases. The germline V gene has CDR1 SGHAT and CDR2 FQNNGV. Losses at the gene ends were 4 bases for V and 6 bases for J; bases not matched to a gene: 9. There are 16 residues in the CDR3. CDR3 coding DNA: TGTGCCAGCAGCTCATTGGGGACTAGCGATCGCAATGAGCAGTTCTTC. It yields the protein CASSSLGTSDRNEQFF.

The DNA for the CDR3 is TGTGCCAGCAGTGAAGTTACAGGGGTTCGAACTGAAGCTTTCTTT. Translated, it gives CASSEVTGVRTEAFF. The V and J genes are TRBV2 and TRBJ1-1; 7 positions agree with TRBD1. Germline values: CDR1 SNHLY, CDR2 FYNNEI. The CDR3 is 15 residues long. J was trimmed by 5 bases and V by 1 base; bases with no gene match: 7. The full variable domain, in which reference TRBV2 and TRBJ1-1 provide the parts outside the CDR3, is EPEVTQTPSHQVTQMGQEVILRCVPISNHLYFYWYRQILGQKVEFLVSFYNNEISEKSEIFDDQFSVERPDGSNFTLKIRSTKLEDSAMYFCASSEVTGVRTEAFFGQGTRLTVV.

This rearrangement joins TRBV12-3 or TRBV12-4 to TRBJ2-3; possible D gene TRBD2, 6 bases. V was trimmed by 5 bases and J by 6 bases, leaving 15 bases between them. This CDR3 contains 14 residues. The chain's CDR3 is CASSRLVLPDTQYF. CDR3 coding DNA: TGTGCCAGCAGTCGACTAGTACTCCCGGATACGCAGTATTTT.

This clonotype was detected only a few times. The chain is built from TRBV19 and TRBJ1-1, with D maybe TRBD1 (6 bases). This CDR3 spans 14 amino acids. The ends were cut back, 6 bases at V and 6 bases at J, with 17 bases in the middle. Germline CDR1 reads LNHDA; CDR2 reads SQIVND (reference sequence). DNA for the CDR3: TGTGCCAGTAGAAGGGGGACCCTATACTCTGAAGCTTTCTTT. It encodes CASRRGTLYSEAFF.

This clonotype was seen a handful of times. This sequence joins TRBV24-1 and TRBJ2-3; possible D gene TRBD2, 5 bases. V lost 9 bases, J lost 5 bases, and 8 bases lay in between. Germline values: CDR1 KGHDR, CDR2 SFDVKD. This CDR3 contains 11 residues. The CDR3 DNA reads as TGTGCCACCTCCCGGGGAGATACGCAGTATTTT. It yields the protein CATSRGDTQYF.

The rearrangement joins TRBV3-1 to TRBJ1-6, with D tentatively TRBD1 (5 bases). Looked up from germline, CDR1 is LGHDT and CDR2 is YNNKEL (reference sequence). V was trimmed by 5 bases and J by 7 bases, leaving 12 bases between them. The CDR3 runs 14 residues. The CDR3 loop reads CASSVGTENSPLHF. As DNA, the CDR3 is TGTGCCAGCAGCGTCGGGACGGAAAATTCACCCCTCCACTTT.

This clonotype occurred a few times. CDR3 loop: CATSDSDPNQPQHF. The CDR3 nucleotides read TGTGCCACCAGTGATTCGGACCCGAATCAGCCCCAGCATTTT. The chain joins TRBV24-1 to TRBJ1-5; no clear D. The CDR3 contains 14 residues. V lost 2 bases and J lost 4, with 8 bases in between. From germline, CDR1 is KGHDR and CDR2 SFDVKD.

CDR3 residues: CASSPRGGGDTQYF. The CDR3 nucleotides read TGTGCCAGCAGCCCGCGGGGGGGAGGAGATACGCAGTATTTT. V is TRBV7-9 and J is TRBJ2-3; 9 bases align to TRBD2. The trim removed 5 bases at V and 5 bases at J, leaving 5 bases unmatched. The germline V gene has CDR1 SEHNR and CDR2 FQNEAQ (reference sequence). The CDR3 length is 14 residues. Complete variable domain (other parts from reference TRBV7-9 and TRBJ2-3): DTGVSQNPRHKITKRGQNVTFRCDPISEHNRLYWYRQTLGQGPEFLTYFQNEAQLEKSRLLSDRFSAERPKGSFSTLEIQRTEQGDSAMYLCASSPRGGGDTQYFGPGTRLTVL.

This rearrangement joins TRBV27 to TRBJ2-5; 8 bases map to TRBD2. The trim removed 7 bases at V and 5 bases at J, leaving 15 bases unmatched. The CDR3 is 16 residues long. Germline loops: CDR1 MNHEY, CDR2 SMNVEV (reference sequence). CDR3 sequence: CASNPMGSGVRETQYF. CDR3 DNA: TGTGCCAGCAACCCGATGGGTAGCGGGGTGCGGGAGACCCAGTACTTC.

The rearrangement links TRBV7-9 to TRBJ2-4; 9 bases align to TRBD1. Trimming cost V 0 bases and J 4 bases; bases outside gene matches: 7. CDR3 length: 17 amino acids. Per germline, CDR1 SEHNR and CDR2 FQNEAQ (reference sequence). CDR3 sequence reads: CASSLAPPGTGKNIQYF. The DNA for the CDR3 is TGTGCCAGCAGCTTAGCGCCCCCCGGGACAGGGAAAAACATTCAGTACTTC. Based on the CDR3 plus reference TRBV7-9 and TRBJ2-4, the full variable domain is DTGVSQNPRHKITKRGQNVTFRCDPISEHNRLYWYRQTLGQGPEFLTYFQNEAQLEKSRLLSDRFSAERPKGSFSTLEIQRTEQGDSAMYLCASSLAPPGTGKNIQYFGAGTRLSVL.

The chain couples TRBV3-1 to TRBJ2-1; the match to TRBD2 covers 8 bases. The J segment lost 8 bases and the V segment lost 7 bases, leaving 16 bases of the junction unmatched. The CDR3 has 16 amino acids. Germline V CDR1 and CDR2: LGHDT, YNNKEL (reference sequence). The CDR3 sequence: CASKSNGRARRDEQFF. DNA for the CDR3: TGTGCCAGCAAATCGAACGGGAGGGCCAGGCGGGATGAGCAGTTCTTC.

The CDR3 reads CASSSTSHEQYF. CDR3 nucleotide sequence: TGTGCCAGCAGCTCCACGTCCCACGAGCAGTACTTC. The rearrangement links TRBV11-2 to TRBJ2-7; D is undetermined. CDR3 size: 12 residues. Trimming pared 4 bases from V and 5 bases from J, leaving 9 bases between. Germline CDR1 reads SGHAT; CDR2 reads FQNNGV.

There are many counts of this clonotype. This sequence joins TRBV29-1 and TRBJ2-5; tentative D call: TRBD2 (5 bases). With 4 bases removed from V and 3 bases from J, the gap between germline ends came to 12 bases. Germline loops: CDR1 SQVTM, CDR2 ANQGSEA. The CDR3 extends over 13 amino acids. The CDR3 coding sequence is TGCAGCGTTGCTCTTGGACTGAAAGAGACCCAGTACTTC. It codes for CSVALGLKETQYF.

CDR3 region: CSVEDPRGPGQDYEQYF. DNA for the CDR3: TGCAGCGTTGAAGACCCCCGAGGTCCGGGACAAGATTACGAGCAGTACTTC. The chain is built from TRBV29-1 and TRBJ2-7, with a tentative D call TRBD1 (6 bases). This CDR3 comprises 17 residues. V gave up 0 bases and J gave up 4 bases, with 22 bases separating them. Per germline, CDR1 SQVTM and CDR2 ANQGSEA.

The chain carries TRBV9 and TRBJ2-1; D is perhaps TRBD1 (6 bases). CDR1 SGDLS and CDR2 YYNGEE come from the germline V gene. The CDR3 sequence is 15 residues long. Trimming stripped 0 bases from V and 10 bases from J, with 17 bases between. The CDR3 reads CASSVGRGISDEQFF. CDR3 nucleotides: TGTGCCAGCAGCGTAGGCAGGGGTATTTCAGACGAGCAGTTCTTC.

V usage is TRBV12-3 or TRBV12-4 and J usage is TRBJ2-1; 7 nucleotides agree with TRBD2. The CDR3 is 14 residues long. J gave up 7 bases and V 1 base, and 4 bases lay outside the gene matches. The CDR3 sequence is CASSLDWTRNEQFF. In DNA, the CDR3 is TGTGCCAGCAGTTTAGATTGGACTAGGAATGAGCAGTTCTTC.

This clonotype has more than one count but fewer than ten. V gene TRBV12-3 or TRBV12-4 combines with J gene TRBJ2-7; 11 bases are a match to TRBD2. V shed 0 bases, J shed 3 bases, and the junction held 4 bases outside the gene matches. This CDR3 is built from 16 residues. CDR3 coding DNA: TGTGCCAGCAGTTTAGCGGGTCTAGCGGGAGGCTACGAGCAGTACTTC. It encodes CASSLAGLAGGYEQYF.

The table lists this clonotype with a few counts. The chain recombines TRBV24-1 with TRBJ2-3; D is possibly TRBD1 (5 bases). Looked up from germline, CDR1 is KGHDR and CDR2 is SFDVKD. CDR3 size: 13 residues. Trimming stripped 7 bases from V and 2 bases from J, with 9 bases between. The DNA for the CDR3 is TGTGCCACCAGCAGCAGGGTCACAGATACGCAGTATTTT. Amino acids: CATSSRVTDTQYF.

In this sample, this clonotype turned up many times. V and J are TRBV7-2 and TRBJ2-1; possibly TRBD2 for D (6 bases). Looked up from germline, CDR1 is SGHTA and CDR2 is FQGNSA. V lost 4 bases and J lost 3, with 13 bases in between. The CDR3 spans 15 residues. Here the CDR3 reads CASSSGGTHYNEQFF. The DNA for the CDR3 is TGTGCCAGCAGCTCCGGCGGGACTCACTACAATGAGCAGTTCTTC.

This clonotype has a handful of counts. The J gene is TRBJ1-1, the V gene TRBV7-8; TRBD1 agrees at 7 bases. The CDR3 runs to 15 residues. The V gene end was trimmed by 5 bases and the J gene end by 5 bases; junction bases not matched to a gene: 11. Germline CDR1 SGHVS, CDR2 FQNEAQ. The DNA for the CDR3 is TGTGCCAGCAGCCGAGGGGGCAGGGGTGGGACTGAAGCTTTCTTT. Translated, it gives CASSRGGRGGTEAFF.

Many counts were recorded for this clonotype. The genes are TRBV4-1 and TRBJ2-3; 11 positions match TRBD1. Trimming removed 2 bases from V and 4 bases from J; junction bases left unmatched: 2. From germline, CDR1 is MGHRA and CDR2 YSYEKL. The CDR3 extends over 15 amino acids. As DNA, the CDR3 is TGCGCCAGCAGCCAACGGACAGGGGGCCCAGATACGCAGTATTTT. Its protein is CASSQRTGGPDTQYF.

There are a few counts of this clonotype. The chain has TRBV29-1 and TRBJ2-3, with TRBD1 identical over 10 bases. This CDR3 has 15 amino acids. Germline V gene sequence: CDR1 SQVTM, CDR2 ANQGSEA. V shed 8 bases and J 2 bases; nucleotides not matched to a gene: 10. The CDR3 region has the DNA TGCAGCACCCTGGGACAGGGGATATCCACAGATACGCAGTATTTT. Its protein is CSTLGQGISTDTQYF.

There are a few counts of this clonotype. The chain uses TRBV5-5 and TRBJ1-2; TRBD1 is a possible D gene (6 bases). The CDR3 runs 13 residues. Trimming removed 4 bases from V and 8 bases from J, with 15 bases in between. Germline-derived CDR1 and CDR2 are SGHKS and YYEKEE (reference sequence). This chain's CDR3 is CASSLEGGGGYTF. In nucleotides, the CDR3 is TGTGCCAGCAGCCTTGAAGGGGGAGGCGGCTACACCTTC.

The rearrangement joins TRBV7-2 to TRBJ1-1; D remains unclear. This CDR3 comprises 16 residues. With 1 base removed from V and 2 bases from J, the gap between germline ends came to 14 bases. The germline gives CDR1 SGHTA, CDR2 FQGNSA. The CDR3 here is CASSLEAAARNTEAFF. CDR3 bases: TGTGCCAGCAGCTTAGAGGCGGCGGCTCGAAACACTGAAGCTTTCTTT. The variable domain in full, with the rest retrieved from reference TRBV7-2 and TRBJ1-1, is GAGVSQSPSNKVTEKGKDVELRCDPISGHTALYWYRQSLGQGLEFLIYFQGNSAPDKSGLPSDRFSAERTGGSVSTLTIQRTQQEDSAVYLCASSLEAAARNTEAFFGQGTRLTVV.

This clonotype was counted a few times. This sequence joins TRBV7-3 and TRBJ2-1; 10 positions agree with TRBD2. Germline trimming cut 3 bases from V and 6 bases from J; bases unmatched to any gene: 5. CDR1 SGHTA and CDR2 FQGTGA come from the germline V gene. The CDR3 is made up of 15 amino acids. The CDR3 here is CASSFGLAAINEQFF. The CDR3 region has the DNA TGTGCCAGCAGCTTCGGACTAGCGGCTATCAATGAGCAGTTCTTC.